This T cell receptor (beta chain) was observed in a study of regulatory T cells in long-lasting Graves disease. This clonotype was seen at least ten times. Its matching antigen is unknown. Both iRepertoire HTBI primers and Arm-PCR of CDR3 regions were used to build the TCR beta libraries. TCRdb itself ran the multiplex PCR reads through MiXCR, one entry per CDR3 protein. The profile shows a few hundred thousand distinct CDR3 sequences, roughly a quarter of them singletons. Germline V gene data show CDR1 as DFQATT and CDR2 as SNEGSKA (reference sequence). V was clipped by 5 bases and J by 4 bases, with 17 bases between them. The CDR3 totals 14 residues. The time point here: persistent/refractory GD, antithyroid drugs over 5 years with positive TRAb. Preparation of the TCR library used RNA extracted from PBMCs. Patients met American Thyroid Association criteria for Graves' disease. Points from the study as a whole: Persistent patients had a count of shared public clonotypes (around 2,700) that exceeded that of new patients (around 960). Because few samples were included, accuracy may have been lower. Preferential use of TRBV28, TRBJ1-2 and TRBJ2-5 was seen in persistent disease.

This clonotype was obtained from a female donor with Graves disease. The chain has TRBV20-1 and TRBJ1-2; D might be TRBD1 (6 bases). The sequencing here drew on peripheral blood mononuclear cells (PBMCs), taken when the disease was refractory, from a patient treated with antithyroid drugs. CDR3 sequence (DNA): TGCAGTGCTGGAACCGGGACAAACCTCTATGGCTACACCTTC. Translating it yields CSAGTGTNLYGYTF.